These T cell receptor beta chains were read from a single sample in a study of spatial heterogeneity in lung cancer. TCRdb independently ran MiXCR on the 5' RACE reads; one entry per CDR3 protein. The sample has about 44,000 distinct CDR3 sequences, roughly an eighth seen once. Sequenced material: PBMCs, taken at surgery. Every receptor here comes from a male donor with early-stage non-small cell lung cancer. Each CDR3 is given with its conserved first and last residue. A D gene is named only where the DNA matches it firmly. Size is omitted from some rows. Given values are once, few, many or a class for expanded clones.

j_call: TRBJ2-1
clone_size: .
d_call: .
v_call: TRBV9
cdr3_nt: TGTGCCAGCAGCGTAGGTAGCTCTAGCTCCTACAATGAGCAGTTCTTC
cdr3_aa: CASSVGSSSSYNEQFF

j_call: TRBJ2-5
clone_size: .
d_call: .
v_call: TRBV7-2
cdr3_nt: TGTGCCAGCAGCTTCAGCTTCCAAGAGACCCAGTACTTC
cdr3_aa: CASSFSFQETQYF

j_call: TRBJ2-3
clone_size: many
d_call: .
v_call: TRBV2
cdr3_nt: TGTGCCAGCGTCTTGTGGAGCACAGATACGCAGTATTTT
cdr3_aa: CASVLWSTDTQYF

j_call: TRBJ2-5
clone_size: few
d_call: TRBD2
v_call: TRBV9
cdr3_nt: TGTGCCAGCAGCCTAGGACTAGCTAAAGAGACCCAGTACTTC
cdr3_aa: CASSLGLAKETQYF

j_call: TRBJ2-5
clone_size: few
d_call: .
v_call: TRBV5-1
cdr3_nt: TGCGCCAGCAGCTTGGGACTGGAGTACCAAGAGACCCAGTACTTC
cdr3_aa: CASSLGLEYQETQYF

j_call: TRBJ2-6
clone_size: .
d_call: TRBD1
v_call: TRBV24-1
cdr3_nt: TGTGCCACCAGTGACCCCGGGACAGGGGGAGGGGCCAACGTCCTGACTTTC
cdr3_aa: CATSDPGTGGGANVLTF

j_call: TRBJ2-5
clone_size: .
d_call: TRBD2
v_call: TRBV5-1
cdr3_nt: TGCGCCAGCAGCTTAAGACTAGCGGGGGGACAAGAGACCCAGTACTTC
cdr3_aa: CASSLRLAGGQETQYF

j_call: TRBJ2-3
clone_size: .
d_call: .
v_call: TRBV11-3
cdr3_nt: TGTGCCAGCAGCGAGAACACAGATACGCAGTATTTT
cdr3_aa: CASSENTDTQYF

j_call: TRBJ1-5
clone_size: many
d_call: TRBD1
v_call: TRBV6-2/TRBV6-3
cdr3_nt: TGTGCCAGCAGGGGACAGGGGGAAGATCAGCCCCAGCATTTT
cdr3_aa: CASRGQGEDQPQHF

j_call: TRBJ1-1
clone_size: few
d_call: TRBD1
v_call: TRBV10-3
cdr3_nt: TGTGCCGCCGGACAGGGGGCCTCGATGAACACTGAAGCTTTCTTT
cdr3_aa: CAAGQGASMNTEAFF

j_call: TRBJ1-2
clone_size: many
d_call: .
v_call: TRBV28
cdr3_nt: TGTGCCAGCAGTTACGGCGGAGGACTCTATGGCTACACCTTC
cdr3_aa: CASSYGGGLYGYTF

j_call: TRBJ1-4
clone_size: .
d_call: TRBD1
v_call: TRBV29-1
cdr3_nt: TGCAGCGTCGGGGGACAGGGGTGGGCTAATGAAAAACTGTTTTTT
cdr3_aa: CSVGGQGWANEKLFF

j_call: TRBJ2-7
clone_size: many
d_call: TRBD1
v_call: TRBV27
cdr3_nt: TGTGCCAGCAGTACCGGGACAGTAAACTACGAGCAGTACTTC
cdr3_aa: CASSTGTVNYEQYF

j_call: TRBJ2-3
clone_size: many
d_call: .
v_call: TRBV5-1
cdr3_nt: TGCGCCAGCAGACCGGGGGGCGCCTTGGCAGATACGCAGTATTTT
cdr3_aa: CASRPGGALADTQYF

j_call: TRBJ2-2
clone_size: many
d_call: .
v_call: TRBV25-1
cdr3_nt: TGTGCCAGCAGTGGACTGGCGACTTACACCGGGGAGCTGTTTTTT
cdr3_aa: CASSGLATYTGELFF

j_call: TRBJ2-7
clone_size: .
d_call: TRBD1
v_call: TRBV6-5
cdr3_nt: TGTGCCAGCAGGGAGACAGGGTCCGACGAGCAGTACTTC
cdr3_aa: CASRETGSDEQYF

j_call: TRBJ1-4
clone_size: few
d_call: .
v_call: TRBV21-1
cdr3_nt: TGTGCCAGCAGCAAGGGAGGGACAGGGGGAGAAAAACTGTTTTTT
cdr3_aa: CASSKGGTGGEKLFF

j_call: TRBJ2-7
clone_size: .
d_call: TRBD1
v_call: TRBV20-1
cdr3_nt: TGCAGTGCAACTGACAGGGACAGCTCCTACGAGCAGTACTTC
cdr3_aa: CSATDRDSSYEQYF

j_call: TRBJ2-7
clone_size: once
d_call: .
v_call: TRBV6-6
cdr3_nt: TGTGCCAACAAAGGGGCCTACGAGCAGTACTTC
cdr3_aa: CANKGAYEQYF

j_call: TRBJ2-7
clone_size: many
d_call: .
v_call: TRBV29-1
cdr3_nt: TGCAGCGTTGAATATCGGGGCGGCGAGCAGTACTTC
cdr3_aa: CSVEYRGGEQYF

j_call: TRBJ1-2
clone_size: medium-sized
d_call: .
v_call: TRBV4-1
cdr3_nt: TGCGCCAGCAGCCAACCACTTAACTTCTATGGCTACACCTTC
cdr3_aa: CASSQPLNFYGYTF

j_call: TRBJ2-1
clone_size: .
d_call: TRBD1
v_call: TRBV28
cdr3_nt: TGTGCCAGCAGTTCCCTGACAGGGCTCGGAGAGCAGTTCTTC
cdr3_aa: CASSSLTGLGEQFF

j_call: TRBJ2-7
clone_size: few
d_call: .
v_call: TRBV2
cdr3_nt: TGTGCCACCAGCCGGACAGCCTACGAGCAGTACTTC
cdr3_aa: CATSRTAYEQYF

j_call: TRBJ1-5
clone_size: many
d_call: .
v_call: TRBV28
cdr3_nt: TGTGCCAGCAGTGGTCGTCAGGGGTACGGCAATCAGCCCCAGCATTTT
cdr3_aa: CASSGRQGYGNQPQHF

j_call: TRBJ2-3
clone_size: .
d_call: TRBD2
v_call: TRBV20-1
cdr3_nt: TGCAGTGCTAGAGATCTGGAGACTAGCGGGCACACAGATACGCAGTATTTT
cdr3_aa: CSARDLETSGHTDTQYF

j_call: TRBJ2-1
clone_size: few
d_call: .
v_call: TRBV20-1
cdr3_nt: TGCAGTGCTAGAAATCCAGTGGGGAGCTCCTACAATGAGCAGTTCTTC
cdr3_aa: CSARNPVGSSYNEQFF

j_call: TRBJ2-1
clone_size: few
d_call: TRBD1
v_call: TRBV18
cdr3_nt: TGTGCCAGCTCTATCCCCAACAGGGGCAATGAGCAGTTCTTC
cdr3_aa: CASSIPNRGNEQFF

j_call: TRBJ2-7
clone_size: few
d_call: .
v_call: TRBV7-9
cdr3_nt: TGTGCCAGCAGCTCGCGATGGGACGGAAGGGAGCAGTACTTC
cdr3_aa: CASSSRWDGREQYF

j_call: TRBJ2-1
clone_size: many
d_call: .
v_call: TRBV24-1
cdr3_nt: TGTGCCACCAGTGATTTGTCAGGAAGCGCCTACAATGAGCAGTTCTTC
cdr3_aa: CATSDLSGSAYNEQFF

j_call: TRBJ1-3
clone_size: .
d_call: .
v_call: TRBV5-1
cdr3_nt: TGCGCCAGCAGCTTGGCGAGCCCCGGGGCCAGCCGGGGAAACACCATATATTTT
cdr3_aa: CASSLASPGASRGNTIYF

j_call: TRBJ2-1
clone_size: .
d_call: .
v_call: TRBV5-1
cdr3_nt: TGCGCCAGCAGCTTAGGGCAGGATTACAATGAGCAGTTCTTC
cdr3_aa: CASSLGQDYNEQFF

j_call: TRBJ2-3
clone_size: few
d_call: TRBD2
v_call: TRBV20-1
cdr3_nt: TGCAGTGCCGCAACTAGCGGGGGCACAGATACGCAGTATTTT
cdr3_aa: CSAATSGGTDTQYF

j_call: TRBJ2-3
clone_size: few
d_call: TRBD2
v_call: TRBV18
cdr3_nt: TGTGCCAGCTCACCTGCTAGCGGGAGCGCAGATACGCAGTATTTT
cdr3_aa: CASSPASGSADTQYF

j_call: TRBJ2-3
clone_size: few
d_call: .
v_call: TRBV6-6
cdr3_nt: TGTGCCAGCAAGGGGAGCACAGATACGCAGTATTTT
cdr3_aa: CASKGSTDTQYF

j_call: TRBJ2-4
clone_size: .
d_call: TRBD2
v_call: TRBV20-1
cdr3_nt: TGCAGTGCTATAGGGACTAGCGGGAGGACGGCCAAAAACATTCAGTACTTC
cdr3_aa: CSAIGTSGRTAKNIQYF

j_call: TRBJ1-1
clone_size: .
d_call: TRBD1
v_call: TRBV7-9
cdr3_nt: TGTGCCAGCAGCCAGGACAGGGGAGAAGCTTTCTTT
cdr3_aa: CASSQDRGEAFF

j_call: TRBJ1-5
clone_size: .
d_call: .
v_call: TRBV5-1
cdr3_nt: TGCGCCAGCAGCTTGCGGGGGGGCGAAAATCAGCCCCAGCATTTT
cdr3_aa: CASSLRGGENQPQHF

j_call: TRBJ1-6
clone_size: .
d_call: TRBD1
v_call: TRBV28
cdr3_nt: TGTGCCAGCACACCGGGACAGGTGCATTCACCCCTCCACTTT
cdr3_aa: CASTPGQVHSPLHF

j_call: TRBJ1-2
clone_size: .
d_call: .
v_call: TRBV12-3/TRBV12-4
cdr3_nt: TGTGCCAGCAGTTTCGAGGGCCTCTATGGCTACACCTTC
cdr3_aa: CASSFEGLYGYTF

j_call: TRBJ1-5
clone_size: .
d_call: .
v_call: TRBV4-3
cdr3_nt: TGCGCCAGCAGCCAAGATGTGGGGGTAGGACAGCCCCAGCATTTT
cdr3_aa: CASSQDVGVGQPQHF

j_call: TRBJ2-7
clone_size: .
d_call: .
v_call: TRBV7-6
cdr3_nt: TGTGCCAGCGGGAGCGGGTCGCCGGGGGAGCAGTACTTC
cdr3_aa: CASGSGSPGEQYF